The T cell receptor (beta chain) under discussion was sequenced for a study of beta chain features in type 1 diabetes. Study context: Sorted cells examined across all samples numbered roughly 100 million.

As every portion of the isolated RNA was reverse transcribed, the sequencing read expressed TCRB transcripts. The table came from immunoSEQ multiplex PCR; TCRdb's copy has only in-frame clones and leaves some out. The table lists hundreds of thousands of clones, roughly an eighth of them singletons, with approximately 0.045% in the top ten. Notes on the study in general: Fewer junction insertions and more nucleotide deletions appeared in type 1 diabetes patients.

The table lists this clone with a few counts. Its antigen is unidentified. The CDR3 spans 15 residues. Germline V gives CDR1 LGHNA, CDR2 YSLEER. V was pared by 0 bases and J by 4 bases, with 11 bases between. This rearrangement joins TRBV4-3 to TRBJ2-3; D is perhaps TRBD1 or TRBD2 (5 bases each). This sequence was found in a woman aged 18-30 years in good health. Sequencing was performed on naive CD4+ T cells from blood. CDR3 protein: CASSQDGLGADTQYF. CDR3 nucleotide sequence: TGCGCCAGCAGCCAAGACGGGTTGGGGGCAGATACGCAGTATTTT.